The T cell receptor (beta chain) under discussion was sequenced for a study of cytomegalovirus exposure and HLA in healthy donors. The primer mix had 60 Vbeta and 13 Jbeta primers. Profiled with immunoSEQ multiplex PCR; TCRdb holds only in-frame clones, not every one. The sample lists some 150,000 clones, roughly four fifths occurring once. This clone was seen only a few times. The germline CDR1 and CDR2 sequences are MDHEN and SYDVKM. The ends were cut back, 9 bases at V and 5 bases at J, with 22 bases in the middle. The length of the CDR3 is 16 residues. Source material: PBMCs. The chain couples TRBV28 to TRBJ2-2, with D possibly being TRBD1 (5 bases). The sequence was collected from a man between 60 and 75 years old in good health and CMV-seronegative. CDR3 DNA sequence: TGTGCCAGTAGTGAAGTAGGGCAGGGCAGGACCGGGGAGCTGTTTTTT. Translating gives CASSEVGQGRTGELFF.